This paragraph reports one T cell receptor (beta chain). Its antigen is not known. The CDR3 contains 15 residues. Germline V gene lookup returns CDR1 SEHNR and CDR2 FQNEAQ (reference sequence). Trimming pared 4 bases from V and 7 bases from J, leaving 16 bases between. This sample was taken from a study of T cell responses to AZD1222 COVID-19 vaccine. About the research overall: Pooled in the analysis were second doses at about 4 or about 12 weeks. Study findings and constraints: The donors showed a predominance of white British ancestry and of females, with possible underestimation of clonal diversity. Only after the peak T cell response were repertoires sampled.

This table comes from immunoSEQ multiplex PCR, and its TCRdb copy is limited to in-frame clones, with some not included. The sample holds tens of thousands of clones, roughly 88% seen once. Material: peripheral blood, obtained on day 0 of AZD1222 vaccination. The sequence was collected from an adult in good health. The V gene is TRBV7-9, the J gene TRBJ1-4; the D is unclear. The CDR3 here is CASSSHLREPEKLFF. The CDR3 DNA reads TGTGCCAGCAGCTCCCATTTACGGGAGCCTGAAAAACTGTTTTTT.